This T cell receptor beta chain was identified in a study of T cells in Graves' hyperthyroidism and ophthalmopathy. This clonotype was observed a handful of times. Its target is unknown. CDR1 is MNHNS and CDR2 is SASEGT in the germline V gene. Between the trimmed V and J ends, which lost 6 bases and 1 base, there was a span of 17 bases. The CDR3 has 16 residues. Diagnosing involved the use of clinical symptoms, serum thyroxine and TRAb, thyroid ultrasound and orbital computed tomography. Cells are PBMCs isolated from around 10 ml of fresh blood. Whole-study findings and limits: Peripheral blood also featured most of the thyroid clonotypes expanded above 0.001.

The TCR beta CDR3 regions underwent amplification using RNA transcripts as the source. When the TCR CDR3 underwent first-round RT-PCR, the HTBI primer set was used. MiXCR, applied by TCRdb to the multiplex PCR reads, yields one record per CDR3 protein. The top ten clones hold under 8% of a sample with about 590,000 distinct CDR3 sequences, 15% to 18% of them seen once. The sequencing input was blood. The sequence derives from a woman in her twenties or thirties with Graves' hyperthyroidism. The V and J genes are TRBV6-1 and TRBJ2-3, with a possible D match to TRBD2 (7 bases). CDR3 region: CASSGFTGRGTDTQYF. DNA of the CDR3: TGTGCCAGCAGCGGATTTACAGGGAGGGGCACAGATACGCAGTATTTT.